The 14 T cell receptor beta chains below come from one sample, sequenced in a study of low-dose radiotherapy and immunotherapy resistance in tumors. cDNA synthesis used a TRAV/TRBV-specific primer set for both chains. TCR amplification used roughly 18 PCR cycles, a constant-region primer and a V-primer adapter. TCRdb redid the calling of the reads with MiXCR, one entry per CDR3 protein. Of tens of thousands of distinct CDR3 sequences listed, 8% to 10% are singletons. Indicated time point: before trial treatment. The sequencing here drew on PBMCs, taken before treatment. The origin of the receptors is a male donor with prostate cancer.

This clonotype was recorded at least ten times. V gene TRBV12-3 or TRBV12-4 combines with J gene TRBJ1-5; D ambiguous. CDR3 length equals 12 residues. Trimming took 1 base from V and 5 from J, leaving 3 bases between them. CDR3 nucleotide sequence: TGTGCCAGCAGTTTAGTATATCAGCCCCAGCATTTT. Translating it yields CASSLVYQPQHF.

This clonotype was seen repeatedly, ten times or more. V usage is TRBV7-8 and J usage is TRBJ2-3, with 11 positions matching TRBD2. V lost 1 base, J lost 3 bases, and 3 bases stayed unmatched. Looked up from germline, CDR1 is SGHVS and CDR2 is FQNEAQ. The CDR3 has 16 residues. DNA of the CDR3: TGTGCCAGCAGCTTAGGGGCTAGCGGGAGGACAGATACGCAGTATTTT. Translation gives CASSLGASGRTDTQYF.

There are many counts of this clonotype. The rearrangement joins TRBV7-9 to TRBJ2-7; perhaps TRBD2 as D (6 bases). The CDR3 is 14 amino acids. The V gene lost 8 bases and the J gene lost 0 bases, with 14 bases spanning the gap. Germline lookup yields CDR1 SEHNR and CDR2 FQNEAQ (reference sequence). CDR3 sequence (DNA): TGTGCCAGCGGCCCAGGGAGGTTCTCCTACGAGCAGTACTTC. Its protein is CASGPGRFSYEQYF.

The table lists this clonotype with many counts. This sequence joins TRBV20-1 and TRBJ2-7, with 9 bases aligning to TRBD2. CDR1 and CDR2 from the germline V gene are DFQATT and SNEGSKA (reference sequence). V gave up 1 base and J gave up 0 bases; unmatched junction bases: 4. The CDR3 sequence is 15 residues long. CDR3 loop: CSARVLSGGSYEQYF. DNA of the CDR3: TGCAGTGCTAGAGTGCTTAGCGGGGGCTCCTACGAGCAGTACTTC.

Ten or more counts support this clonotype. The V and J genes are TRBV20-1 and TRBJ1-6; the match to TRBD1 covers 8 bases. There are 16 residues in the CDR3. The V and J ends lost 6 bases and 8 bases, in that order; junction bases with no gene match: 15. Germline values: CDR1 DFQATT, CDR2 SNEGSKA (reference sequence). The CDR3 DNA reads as TGCAGTGCAAACTCCCGGACAGGGATAGTTGATTCACCCCTCCACTTT. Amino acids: CSANSRTGIVDSPLHF.

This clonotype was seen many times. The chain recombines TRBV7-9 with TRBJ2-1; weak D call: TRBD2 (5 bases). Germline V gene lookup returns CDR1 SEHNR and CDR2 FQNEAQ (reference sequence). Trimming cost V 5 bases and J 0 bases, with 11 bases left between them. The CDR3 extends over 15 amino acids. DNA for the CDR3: TGTGCCAGCAGCCCCCCGGGGAGCTCCTACAATGAGCAGTTCTTC. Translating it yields CASSPPGSSYNEQFF.

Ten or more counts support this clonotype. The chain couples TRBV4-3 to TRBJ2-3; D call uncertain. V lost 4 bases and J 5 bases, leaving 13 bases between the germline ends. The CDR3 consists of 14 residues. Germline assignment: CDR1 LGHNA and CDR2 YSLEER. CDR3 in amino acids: CASSPLLRIDTQYF. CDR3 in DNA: TGCGCCAGCAGCCCCCTTCTCCGGATAGATACGCAGTATTTT.

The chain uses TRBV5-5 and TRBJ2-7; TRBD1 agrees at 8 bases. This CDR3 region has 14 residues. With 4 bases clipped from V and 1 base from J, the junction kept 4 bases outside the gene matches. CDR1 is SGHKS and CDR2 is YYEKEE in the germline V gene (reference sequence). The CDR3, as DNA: TGTGCCAGCAGCCCGGACAGGGCATCCTACGAGCAGTACTTC. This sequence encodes CASSPDRASYEQYF.

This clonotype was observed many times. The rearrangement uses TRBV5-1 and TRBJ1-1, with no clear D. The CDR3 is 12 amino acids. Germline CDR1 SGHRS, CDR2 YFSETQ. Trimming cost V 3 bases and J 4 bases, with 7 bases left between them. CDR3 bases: TGCGCCAGCAGCTCGATGGGCACTGAAGCTTTCTTT. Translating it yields CASSSMGTEAFF.

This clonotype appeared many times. In nucleotides, the CDR3 is TGCGCCAGCAGCGACCCGGGCCTCAGTCCAGATACGCAGTATTTT. It yields the protein CASSDPGLSPDTQYF. V and J are TRBV5-1 and TRBJ2-3; D uncertain. The V end lost 4 bases, the J end lost 4 bases, and 16 bases lay between the germline ends. Germline V gives CDR1 SGHRS, CDR2 YFSETQ. CDR3 length: 15 amino acids.

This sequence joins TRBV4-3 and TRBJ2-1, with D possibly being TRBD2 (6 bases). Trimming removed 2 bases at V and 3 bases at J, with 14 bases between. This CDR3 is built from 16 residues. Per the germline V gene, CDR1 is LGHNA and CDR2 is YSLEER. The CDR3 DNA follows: TGCGCCAGCAGCCAATTTTATCTAGCGAACTACAATGAGCAGTTCTTC. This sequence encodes CASSQFYLANYNEQFF.

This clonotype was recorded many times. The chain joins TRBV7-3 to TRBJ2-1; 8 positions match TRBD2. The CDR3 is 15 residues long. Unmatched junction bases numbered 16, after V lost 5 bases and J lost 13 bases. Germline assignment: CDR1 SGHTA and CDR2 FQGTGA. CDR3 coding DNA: TGTGCCAGCAGCGCACAAGGGTTCGTGGCGGGAGGTCAGTTCTTC. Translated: CASSAQGFVAGGQFF.

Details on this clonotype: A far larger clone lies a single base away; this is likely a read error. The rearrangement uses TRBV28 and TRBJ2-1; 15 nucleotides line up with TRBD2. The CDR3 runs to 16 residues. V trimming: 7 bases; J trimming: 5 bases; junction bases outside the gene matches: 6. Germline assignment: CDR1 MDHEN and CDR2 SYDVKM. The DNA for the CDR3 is TGTGCCAGCATGGGGACTAGCGGGAGGAGGAACAATGAGCAGTTCTTC. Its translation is CASMGTSGRRNNEQFF.

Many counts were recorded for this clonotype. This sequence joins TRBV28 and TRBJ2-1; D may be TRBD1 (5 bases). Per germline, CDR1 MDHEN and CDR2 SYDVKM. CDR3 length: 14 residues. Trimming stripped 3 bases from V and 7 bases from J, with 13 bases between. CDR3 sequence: CASSLIQGGNEQFF. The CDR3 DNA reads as TGTGCCAGCAGTTTGATCCAGGGTGGAAATGAGCAGTTCTTC. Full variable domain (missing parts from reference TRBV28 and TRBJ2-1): DVKVTQSSRYLVKRTGEKVFLECVQDMDHENMFWYRQDPGLGLRLIYFSYDVKMKEKGDIPEGYSVSREKKERFSLILESASTNQTSMYLCASSLIQGGNEQFFGPGTRLTVL.